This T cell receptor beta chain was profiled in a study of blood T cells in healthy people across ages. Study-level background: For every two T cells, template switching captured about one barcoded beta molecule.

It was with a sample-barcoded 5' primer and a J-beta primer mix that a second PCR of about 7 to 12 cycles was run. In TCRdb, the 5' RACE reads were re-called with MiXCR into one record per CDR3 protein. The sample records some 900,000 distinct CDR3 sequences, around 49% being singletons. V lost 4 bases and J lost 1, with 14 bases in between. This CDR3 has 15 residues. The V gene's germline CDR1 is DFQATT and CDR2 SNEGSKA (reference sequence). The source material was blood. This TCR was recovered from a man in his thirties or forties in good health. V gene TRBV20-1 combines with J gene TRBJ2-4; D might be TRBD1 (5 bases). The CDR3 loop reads CSATPWGMAKNIQYF. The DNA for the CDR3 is TGCAGTGCTACCCCTTGGGGCATGGCCAAAAACATTCAGTACTTC.